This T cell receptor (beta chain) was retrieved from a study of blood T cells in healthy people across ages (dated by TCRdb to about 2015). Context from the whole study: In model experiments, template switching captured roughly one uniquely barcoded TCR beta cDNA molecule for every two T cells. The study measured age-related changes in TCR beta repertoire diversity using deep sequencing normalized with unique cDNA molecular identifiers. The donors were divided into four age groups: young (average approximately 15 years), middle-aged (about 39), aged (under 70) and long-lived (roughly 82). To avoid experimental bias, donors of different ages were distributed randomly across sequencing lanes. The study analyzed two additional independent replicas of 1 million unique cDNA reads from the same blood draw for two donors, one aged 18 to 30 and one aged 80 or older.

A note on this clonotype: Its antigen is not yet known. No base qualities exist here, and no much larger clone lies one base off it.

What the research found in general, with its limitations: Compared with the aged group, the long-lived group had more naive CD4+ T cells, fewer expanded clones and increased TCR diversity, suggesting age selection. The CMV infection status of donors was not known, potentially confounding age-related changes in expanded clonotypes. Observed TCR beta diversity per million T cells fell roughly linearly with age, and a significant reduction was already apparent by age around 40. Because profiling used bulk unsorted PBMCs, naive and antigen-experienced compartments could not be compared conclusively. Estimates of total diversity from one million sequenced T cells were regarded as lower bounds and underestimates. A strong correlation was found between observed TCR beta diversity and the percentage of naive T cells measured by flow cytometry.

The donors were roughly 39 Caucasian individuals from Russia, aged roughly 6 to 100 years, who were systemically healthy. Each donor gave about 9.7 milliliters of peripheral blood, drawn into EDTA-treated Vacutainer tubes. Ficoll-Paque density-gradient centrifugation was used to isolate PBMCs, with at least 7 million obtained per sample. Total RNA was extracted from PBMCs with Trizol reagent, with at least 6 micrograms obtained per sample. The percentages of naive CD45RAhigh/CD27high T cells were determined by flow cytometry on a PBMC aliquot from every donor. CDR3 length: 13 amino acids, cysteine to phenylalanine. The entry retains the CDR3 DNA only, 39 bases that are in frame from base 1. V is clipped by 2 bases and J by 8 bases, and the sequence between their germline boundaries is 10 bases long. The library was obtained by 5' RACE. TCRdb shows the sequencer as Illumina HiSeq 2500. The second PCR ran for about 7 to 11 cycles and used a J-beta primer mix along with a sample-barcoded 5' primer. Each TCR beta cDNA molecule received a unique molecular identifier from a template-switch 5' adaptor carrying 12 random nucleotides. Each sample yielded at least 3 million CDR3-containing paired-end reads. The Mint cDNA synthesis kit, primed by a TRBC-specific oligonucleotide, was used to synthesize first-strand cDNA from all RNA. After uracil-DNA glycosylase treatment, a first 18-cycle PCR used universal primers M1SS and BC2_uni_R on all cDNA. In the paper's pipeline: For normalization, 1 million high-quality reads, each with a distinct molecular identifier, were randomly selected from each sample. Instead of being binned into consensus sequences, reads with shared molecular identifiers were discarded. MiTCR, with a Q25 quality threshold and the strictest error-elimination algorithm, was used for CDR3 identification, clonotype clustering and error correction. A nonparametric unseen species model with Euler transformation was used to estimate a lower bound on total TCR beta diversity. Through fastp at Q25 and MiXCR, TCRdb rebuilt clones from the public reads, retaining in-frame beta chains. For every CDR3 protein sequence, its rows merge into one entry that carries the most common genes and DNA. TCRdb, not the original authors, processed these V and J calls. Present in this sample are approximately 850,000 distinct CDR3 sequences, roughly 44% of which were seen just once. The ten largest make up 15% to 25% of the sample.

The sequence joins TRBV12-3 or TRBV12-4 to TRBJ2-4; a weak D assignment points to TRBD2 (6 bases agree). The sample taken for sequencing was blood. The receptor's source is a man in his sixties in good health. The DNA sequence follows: TGTGCCAGCAGTTTATTCCGCGGGGACATTCAGTACTTC. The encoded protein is CASSLFRGDIQYF.